This T cell receptor (beta chain) was sequenced during a study of CD8+CD57+ T cells in acquired aplastic anemia. Study-wide results and limits: Significance was not reached for CD8+ Simpson's diversity between patients and controls.

Patients picked for sequencing had shown CD8+CD57+ cell expansion detected by flow cytometry. Patients, without exception, had severe acquired aplastic anemia. About this clonotype itself: Its antigen is not identified.

CDR3 and TCR beta VDJ profiling relied on a genomic DNA template. TCRdb redid the calling of the reads with MiXCR, one entry per CDR3 protein. The sample records approximately 95,000 distinct CDR3 sequences, 55% to 70% being singletons. Specimen: sorted CD4+, CD8+, or CD8+CD57+ T cells (not recorded which) from PBMCs. This TCR derives from a human donor with aplastic anemia.

CDR3 sequence: CSVGEGQGSDTQYF. Written as DNA, the CDR3 is TGCAGCGTTGGCGAGGGACAGGGGTCAGATACGCAGTATTTT. The chain combines TRBV29-1 with TRBJ2-3, with TRBD1 identical over 10 bases. Germline V gene data show CDR1 as SQVTM and CDR2 as ANQGSEA. The length of the CDR3 is 14 residues. Germline trimming cut 4 bases from V and 4 bases from J; bases unmatched to any gene: 5.